One and the same sample provided the 13 T cell receptor beta chains below, sequenced in a study of technical replicates of blood from several donors. Some clones are missing from TCRdb's copy, which holds only in-frame ones; the method was immunoSEQ multiplex PCR. Here the sample spans about 54,000 clones, approximately 94% being singletons. Sequenced sample: T cells isolated from PBMCs. Receptors originate from a human donor in good health.

The chain uses TRBV11-2 and TRBJ2-7; perhaps TRBD2 as D (6 bases). Looked up from germline, CDR1 is SGHAT and CDR2 is FQNNGV. Trimming removed 4 bases at V and 7 bases at J, with 20 bases between. This CDR3 is built from 15 residues. The CDR3 protein is CASSSLSRDDWEQYF. DNA of the CDR3: TGTGCCAGCAGCTCCCTTTCGCGGGACGACTGGGAGCAGTACTTC.

This sequence joins TRBV29-1 and TRBJ2-7; tentative D call: TRBD2 (6 bases). Germline assignment: CDR1 SQVTM and CDR2 ANQGSEA. Trimming cost V 6 bases and J 5 bases, with 14 bases left between them. The length of the CDR3 is 12 residues. The CDR3 sequence is CSVGNRGNEQYF. CDR3 DNA sequence: TGCAGCGTAGGGAATCGGGGGAACGAGCAGTACTTC.

The chain uses TRBV7-6 and TRBJ2-3, with D uncertain. Trimming pared 6 bases from V and 2 bases from J, leaving 9 bases between. Germline values: CDR1 SGHVS, CDR2 FNYEAQ. CDR3 length equals 13 residues. The CDR3 loop is CASSYSYTDTQYF. The CDR3 nucleotides read TGTGCCAGCAGTTACTCCTACACAGATACGCAGTATTTT. The variable domain in full, completed from reference TRBV7-6 and TRBJ2-3, reads GAGVSQSPRYKVTKRGQDVALRCDPISGHVSLYWYRQALGQGPEFLTYFNYEAQQDKSGLPNDRFSAERPEGSISTLTIQRTEQRDSAMYRCASSYSYTDTQYFGPGTRLTVL.

This chain connects TRBV23-1 to TRBJ1-1; 8 nucleotides line up with TRBD1. TRBV23-1 is annotated as an ORF whose role is uncertain. V shed 7 bases and J 0 bases; nucleotides not matched to a gene: 4. The CDR3 length is 14 residues. The chain's CDR3 is CASNRGELNTEAFF. The CDR3, as DNA: TGCGCCAGCAACAGGGGGGAGTTGAACACTGAAGCTTTCTTT.

The gene calls are TRBV6-5 and TRBJ1-6, with TRBD1 matching over 10 bases. This CDR3 is 15 amino acids long. Germline V lookup: CDR1 MNHEY, CDR2 SVGAGI. V lost 4 bases to trimming and J lost 11 bases; unmatched junction nucleotides: 8. The CDR3 sequence is CASSSPGQGTTPLHF. CDR3 bases: TGTGCCAGCAGTTCTCCGGGACAGGGGACGACACCCCTCCACTTT.

The chain couples TRBV5-1 to TRBJ2-7; maybe TRBD2 (5 bases). The CDR3 has 15 residues. Between the trimmed V and J ends, which lost 0 bases and 5 bases, there was a span of 15 bases. Per the germline V gene, CDR1 is SGHRS and CDR2 is YFSETQ. This CDR3 is CASSLVATSGDEQYF. The CDR3 nucleotides are TGCGCCAGCAGCTTGGTGGCGACCTCCGGGGACGAGCAGTACTTC.

This sequence joins TRBV18 and TRBJ1-4, with 7 nucleotides matching TRBD1. The V and J ends lost 3 bases and 3 bases, in that order; junction bases with no gene match: 4. Germline lookup yields CDR1 KGHSH and CDR2 LQKENI. CDR3 length: 15 amino acids. The CDR3 DNA follows: TGTGCCAGCTCACCCGACAGGGTCCCTAATGAAAAACTGTTTTTT. Its translation is CASSPDRVPNEKLFF.

The chain uses TRBV28 and TRBJ2-3; 9 bases match TRBD2. With V trimmed by 3 bases and J by 2 bases, 3 bases remained unmatched. The CDR3 consists of 15 residues. Germline V gene sequence: CDR1 MDHEN, CDR2 SYDVKM. The CDR3: CASSLLAGTTDTQYF. The CDR3 DNA follows: TGTGCCAGCAGTTTGCTAGCGGGGACCACAGATACGCAGTATTTT.

The genes are TRBV11-2 and TRBJ2-7, with D uncertain. Deletions cut 1 base from V and 4 bases from J, with 17 bases between. The germline V gene encodes CDR1 SGHAT and CDR2 FQNNGV. The CDR3 runs to 16 residues. The CDR3 reads CASSLAGLPLNYEQYF. Written as DNA, the CDR3 is TGTGCCAGCAGCTTAGCTGGCTTACCCCTGAATTACGAGCAGTACTTC.

The chain links TRBV5-1 to TRBJ2-5; 10 bases are shared with TRBD1. This CDR3 is 16 amino acids long. V shed 3 bases and J 5 bases; nucleotides not matched to a gene: 10. The V gene's germline CDR1 is SGHRS and CDR2 YFSETQ. This CDR3 reads CASSSTGGAGLETQYF. The CDR3 DNA is TGCGCCAGCAGCTCGACAGGGGGCGCGGGCCTGGAGACCCAGTACTTC.

This chain connects TRBV11-2 to TRBJ2-7, with D perhaps matching TRBD1 (5 bases). This CDR3 spans 14 amino acids. The V gene lost 4 bases and the J gene lost 2 bases, with 12 bases spanning the gap. In germline, CDR1 is SGHAT, CDR2 FQNNGV. Here the CDR3 DNA reads TGTGCCAGCAGCTATCAGGGTCCCGCCTACGAGCAGTACTTC. Translation: CASSYQGPAYEQYF.

The chain has TRBV9 and TRBJ2-2; maybe TRBD2 (6 bases). The length of the CDR3 is 15 residues. CDR1 is SGDLS, CDR2 YYNGEE, per germline. The V end lost 3 bases, the J end lost 5 bases, and 14 bases lay between the germline ends. CDR3 in amino acids: CASSGIPGGTGELFF. The CDR3 DNA is TGTGCCAGCAGCGGGATCCCTGGGGGGACCGGGGAGCTGTTTTTT.

The genes are TRBV29-1 and TRBJ1-6, with D hard to call. Germline V gives CDR1 SQVTM, CDR2 ANQGSEA. The CDR3 runs to 12 residues. CDR3 loop: CNALGEDSPLHF. In DNA form, the CDR3 reads TGCAACGCCCTGGGTGAGGATTCACCCCTCCACTTT.